This TCR beta chain was obtained from a study of T cell repertoires in cytomegalovirus infection. The overall study: CMV infection and matching HLA type were both indicated by public TCR beta signatures.

TCRdb itself ran the reads through MiXCR, one entry per CDR3 protein. The data show 560,000 or so distinct CDR3 sequences, with more than 15% seen just once and around 25% held by the top ten. Regarding the study as a whole: Carriage of CMV together with the relevant HLA was identifiable through cumulative public TCR beta family frequency. There were HLA-C-restricted CMV-specific TCR beta clonotypes dominating the ex vivo response.

J lost 9 bases, V lost 5 bases, and 11 bases had no gene match. Looked up from germline, CDR1 is SEHNR and CDR2 is FQNEAQ (reference sequence). This CDR3 spans 15 amino acids. This clonotype has a count of ten or more. Its target is not known. The chain joins TRBV7-9 to TRBJ2-1, with 9 bases fitting TRBD1. The sequence derives from a human donor in good health (CMV status not recorded). Some clones in this sample may be carry-over from other donors' samples. Sequencing was done on a sample of CD8+ T cells from PBMCs. DNA for the CDR3: TGTGCCAGCAGCCCGGGACAGGGAACGTATGTTGAGCAGTTCTTC. Amino acids: CASSPGQGTYVEQFF.